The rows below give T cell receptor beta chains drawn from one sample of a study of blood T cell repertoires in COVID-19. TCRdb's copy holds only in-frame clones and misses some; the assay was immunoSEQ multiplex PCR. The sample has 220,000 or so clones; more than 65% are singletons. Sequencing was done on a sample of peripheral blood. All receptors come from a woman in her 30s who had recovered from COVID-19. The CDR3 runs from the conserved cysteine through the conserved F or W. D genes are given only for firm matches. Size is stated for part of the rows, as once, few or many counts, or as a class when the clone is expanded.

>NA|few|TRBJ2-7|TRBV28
TGTGCCAGCAACCAGGGCGAAGCTTTATACGAGCAGTACTTC
CASNQGEALYEQYF
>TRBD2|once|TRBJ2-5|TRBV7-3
TGTGCCAGCAGCCTTACTAGCGGGAGACGAGAGACCCAGTACTTC
CASSLTSGRRETQYF
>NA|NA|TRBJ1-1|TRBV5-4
TGTGCCAGCAGTGAAAGGAGTCTCATGAACACTGAAGCTTTCTTT
CASSERSLMNTEAFF
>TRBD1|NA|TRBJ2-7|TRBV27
TGTGCCAGCAGTTTATCCCGGGACAGCAAGGACTCCTACGAGCAGTACTTC
CASSLSRDSKDSYEQYF
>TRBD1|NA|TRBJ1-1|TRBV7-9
TGTGCCAGCAGCTTAGTCCCTGGCAGGGGGGACACTGAAGCTTTCTTT
CASSLVPGRGDTEAFF
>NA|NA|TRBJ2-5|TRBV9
TGTGCCAGCAGCGTAGTCGGGAGTGGAGGAGAGACCCAGTACTTC
CASSVVGSGGETQYF
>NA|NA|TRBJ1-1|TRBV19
TGTGCCAGTAGTCATTGGAACACTGAAGCTTTCTTT
CASSHWNTEAFF
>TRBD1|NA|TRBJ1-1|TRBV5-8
TGTGCCAGCAGCTTGGGACAGGGTCTGGGCACTGAAGCTTTCTTT
CASSLGQGLGTEAFF
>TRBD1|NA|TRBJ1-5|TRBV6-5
TGTGCCAGCAGTTACTCGACCAGGGGGAATCAGCCCCAGCATTTT
CASSYSTRGNQPQHF
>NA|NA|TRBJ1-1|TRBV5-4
TGTGCCAGCAGCTTGGTGGGGGGGTTGAACACTGAAGCTTTCTTT
CASSLVGGLNTEAFF
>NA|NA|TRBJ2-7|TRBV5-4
TGTGCCAGCAGCTTGGATCCAGGGGTACGTGACGAGCAGTACTTC
CASSLDPGVRDEQYF
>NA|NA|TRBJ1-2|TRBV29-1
TGCAGCGTTGGCCGGGCAGGGGATGGCTACACCTTC
CSVGRAGDGYTF
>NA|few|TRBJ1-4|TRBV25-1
TGTGCCAGCAGTGATGAAGGAGGGGAGGTAGAAAAACTGTTTTTT
CASSDEGGEVEKLFF
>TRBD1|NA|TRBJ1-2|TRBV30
TGTGCCTGGAGGGGGACAGGGACCGGTGGCTACACCTTC
CAWRGTGTGGYTF
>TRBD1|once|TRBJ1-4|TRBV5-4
TGTGCCAGCAGCTTGTTCCGGACAGGGAATCCAAAACTGTTTTTT
CASSLFRTGNPKLFF
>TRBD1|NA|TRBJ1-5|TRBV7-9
TGTGCCAGCACCTTGGCGGGACAGGGTGATCAGCCCCAGCATTTT
CASTLAGQGDQPQHF
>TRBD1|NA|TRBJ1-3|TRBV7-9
TGTGCCAGCAGCTTCCGGGACAGTGGAAACACCATATATTTT
CASSFRDSGNTIYF
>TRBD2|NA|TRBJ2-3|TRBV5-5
TGTGCCAGCACCACTTGGGTGGGACTAGCGAGCACAGATACGCAGTATTTT
CASTTWVGLASTDTQYF
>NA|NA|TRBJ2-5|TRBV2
TGTGCCAGCAGCCACATAGATGAGGCAGAGACCCAGTACTTC
CASSHIDEAETQYF
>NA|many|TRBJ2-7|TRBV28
TGTGCCAGCAGTTTAGGCGGGTACGAGCAGTACTTC
CASSLGGYEQYF
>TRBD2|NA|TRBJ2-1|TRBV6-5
TGTGCCAGCAGTTATTCCGGGACTAGCGGTGATAAGCAGTTCTTC
CASSYSGTSGDKQFF
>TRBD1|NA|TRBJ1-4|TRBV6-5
TGTGCCAGCAGTTACGCCCCGACAGGGACTGGGGAAAAACTGTTTTTT
CASSYAPTGTGEKLFF